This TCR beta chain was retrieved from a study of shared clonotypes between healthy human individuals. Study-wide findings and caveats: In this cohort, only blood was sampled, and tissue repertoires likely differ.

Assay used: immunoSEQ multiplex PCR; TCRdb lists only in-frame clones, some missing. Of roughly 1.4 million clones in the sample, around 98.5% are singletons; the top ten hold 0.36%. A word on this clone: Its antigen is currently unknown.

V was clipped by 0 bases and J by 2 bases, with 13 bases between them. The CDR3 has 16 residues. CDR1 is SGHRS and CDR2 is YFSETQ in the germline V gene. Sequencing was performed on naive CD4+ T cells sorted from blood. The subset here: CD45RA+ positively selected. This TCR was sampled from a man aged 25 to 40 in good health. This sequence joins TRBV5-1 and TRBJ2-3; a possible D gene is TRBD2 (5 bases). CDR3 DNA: TGCGCCAGCAGCTTGGGATCTAGCATAATCACAGATACGCAGTATTTT. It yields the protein CASSLGSSIITDTQYF.